These 16 T cell receptor beta chains came from one sample sequenced in a study of lymphopenia after photon versus proton radiotherapy. This table comes from immunoSEQ multiplex PCR, and its TCRdb copy is limited to in-frame clones, with some not included. This table holds approximately 66,000 clones, around 87% found once. Specimen: peripheral blood, collected from a patient treated with photon-based radiotherapy. Every receptor here comes from a man aged 40-49 years with gastric cancer.

V is TRBV30 and J is TRBJ2-7; D is ambiguous. CDR1 GTSNPN and CDR2 SVGIG come from the germline V gene (reference sequence). This CDR3 is built from 15 residues. Trimming removed 1 base from V and 0 bases from J, with 13 bases in between. The DNA of the CDR3 is TGTGCCTGGAGTGCCCCGAGGAGATTCTCCTACGAGCAGTACTTC. Residues: CAWSAPRRFSYEQYF.

The V gene is TRBV5-4, the J gene TRBJ2-1; 8 bases fit TRBD2. The CDR3 is 15 amino acids. Trimming removed 4 bases from V and 4 bases from J; junction bases left unmatched: 7. Germline V gene sequence: CDR1 SGHNT, CDR2 YYREEE (reference sequence). This CDR3 is CASSPTGGVYNEQFF. The DNA for the CDR3 is TGTGCCAGCAGCCCTACCGGGGGGGTATACAATGAGCAGTTCTTC.

This sequence joins TRBV19 and TRBJ2-1, with TRBD1 matching 7 bases. Germline trimming cut 5 bases from V and 8 bases from J; bases unmatched to any gene: 6. This CDR3 is 13 amino acids long. In germline, CDR1 is LNHDA, CDR2 SQIVND (reference sequence). CDR3 residues: CASSPRGGHEQFF. The CDR3 coding sequence is TGTGCCAGTAGTCCCCGAGGGGGCCATGAGCAGTTCTTC.

The genes are TRBV11-3 and TRBJ2-3; 7 nucleotides agree with TRBD1. V lost 4 bases, J lost 2 bases, and 9 bases stayed unmatched. Germline V gene data show CDR1 as SGHNT and CDR2 as YENEEA. The CDR3 extends over 16 amino acids. In DNA, the CDR3 is TGTGCCAGCAGCTCACGGACAGGAACGAACACAGATACGCAGTATTTT. This gives the protein CASSSRTGTNTDTQYF.

The chain recombines TRBV7-3 with TRBJ1-1; a weak D match, TRBD1 (5 bases). Trimming removed 6 bases from V and 0 bases from J, with 8 bases in between. This CDR3 has 13 amino acids. The V gene's germline CDR1 is SGHTA and CDR2 FQGTGA. CDR3 coding DNA: TGTGCCAGCAGACGGACATTGAACACTGAAGCTTTCTTT. Translation: CASRRTLNTEAFF.

The J gene is TRBJ1-1, the V gene TRBV7-3; D not resolved. V lost 6 bases and J 5 bases, leaving 13 bases between the germline ends. Germline CDR1 and CDR2: SGHTA and FQGTGA. CDR3 length: 13 amino acids. CDR3 sequence (DNA): TGTGCCAGCAGAAAGAGTGAGGGAACTGAAGCTTTCTTT. This translates into CASRKSEGTEAFF.

The chain combines TRBV18 with TRBJ1-6, with 8 bases fitting TRBD1. The junction had 13 bases not matched to a gene; V was cut back by 4 bases and J by 11 bases. Per the germline V gene, CDR1 is KGHSH and CDR2 is LQKENI. The CDR3 has 16 amino acids. This chain's CDR3 is CASSLGPDRASTPLHF. The CDR3 DNA follows: TGTGCCAGCTCACTCGGACCGGACAGGGCCAGTACACCCCTCCACTTT.

This clone has more than one count but fewer than ten. This rearrangement joins TRBV4-1 to TRBJ1-6, with 7 bases aligning to TRBD1. Trimming removed 0 bases from V and 10 bases from J; junction bases left unmatched: 9. The CDR3 extends over 16 amino acids. Germline CDR1 MGHRA, CDR2 YSYEKL. CDR3 loop: CASSQDSGQKISPLHF. CDR3 coding DNA: TGCGCCAGCAGCCAAGATTCGGGACAGAAGATCTCACCCCTCCACTTT.

V and J are TRBV5-1 and TRBJ1-1, with a tentative D call TRBD1 (6 bases). Germline assignment: CDR1 SGHRS and CDR2 YFSETQ. The CDR3 consists of 12 residues. V was shortened by 2 bases and J by 7 bases, with 9 bases between the two germline ends. This chain's CDR3 is CASSLPGDEAFF. The CDR3 DNA reads as TGCGCCAGCAGCTTACCAGGGGATGAAGCTTTCTTT.

A few counts support this clone. The V and J genes are TRBV7-6 and TRBJ2-2; TRBD2 matches 13 bases. V shed 1 base and J 4 bases; nucleotides not matched to a gene: 6. There are 18 residues in the CDR3. Per the germline V gene, CDR1 is SGHVS and CDR2 is FNYEAQ. CDR3 sequence: CASSLVLAGGTTTGELFF. In DNA form, the CDR3 reads TGTGCCAGCAGCTTAGTACTAGCGGGGGGGACTACCACCGGGGAGCTGTTTTTT.

The gene calls are TRBV5-1 and TRBJ1-1; tentatively, D is TRBD1 (5 bases). Germline CDR1 reads SGHRS; CDR2 reads YFSETQ. CDR3 length: 13 amino acids. V lost 0 bases and J 11 bases, leaving 14 bases between the germline ends. The CDR3 region has the DNA TGCGCCAGCAGCTTGGCCGGGAGCTGGGGGGCTTTCTTT. Its protein product is CASSLAGSWGAFF.

This clone has only a few counts. This sequence joins TRBV19 and TRBJ1-2; 7 nucleotides line up with TRBD1. Germline V gene lookup returns CDR1 LNHDA and CDR2 SQIVND (reference sequence). The CDR3 extends over 12 amino acids. Losses at the gene ends were 8 bases for V and 5 bases for J; bases not matched to a gene: 5. CDR3 DNA: TGTGCCAGTTACAGGGGACGTTATGGCTACACCTTC. Its protein is CASYRGRYGYTF. Based on the CDR3 plus reference TRBV19 and TRBJ1-2, the full variable domain is DGGITQSPKYLFRKEGQNVTLSCEQNLNHDAMYWYRQDPGQGLRLIYYSQIVNDFQKGDIAEGYSVSREKKESFPLTVTSAQKNPTAFYLCASYRGRYGYTFGSGTRLTVV.

CDR3 residues: CASSWGQYTDTQYF. The CDR3 nucleotides are TGTGCCAGCAGCTGGGGACAGTACACAGATACGCAGTATTTT. The V and J genes are TRBV11-1 and TRBJ2-3, with TRBD1 identical over 7 bases. The CDR3 is 14 residues long. CDR1 is SGHAT, CDR2 FQDESV, per germline (reference sequence). V gave up 4 bases and J gave up 2 bases; unmatched junction bases: 3.

The chain combines TRBV9 with TRBJ1-6; D gene uncertain. From germline, CDR1 is SGDLS and CDR2 YYNGEE. V lost 1 base to trimming and J lost 7 bases, with 9 bases between them. This CDR3 spans 14 amino acids. DNA of the CDR3: TGTGCCAGCAGCGTAATGGATATGAATTCACCCCTCCACTTT. Its protein product is CASSVMDMNSPLHF.

J is TRBJ2-7 and V is TRBV4-3; TRBD2 agrees at 14 bases. The V and J ends lost 0 bases and 2 bases, in that order; junction bases with no gene match: 0. Germline assignment: CDR1 LGHNA and CDR2 YSLEER. The CDR3 contains 16 residues. CDR3 bases: TGCGCCAGCAGCCAAGAGGGACTAGCGGGGGCCTACGAGCAGTACTTC. As protein: CASSQEGLAGAYEQYF.

This clone was observed a handful of times. V and J are TRBV7-9 and TRBJ1-4; TRBD1 might be the D (5 bases). V shed 1 base and J shed 5 bases, with 8 bases lying between them. CDR1 is SEHNR, CDR2 FQNEAQ, per germline (reference sequence). The CDR3 is 14 amino acids. The CDR3 sequence is CASSLGQGNEKLFF. As DNA, the CDR3 is TGTGCCAGCAGCTTAGGTCAGGGCAATGAAAAACTGTTTTTT.